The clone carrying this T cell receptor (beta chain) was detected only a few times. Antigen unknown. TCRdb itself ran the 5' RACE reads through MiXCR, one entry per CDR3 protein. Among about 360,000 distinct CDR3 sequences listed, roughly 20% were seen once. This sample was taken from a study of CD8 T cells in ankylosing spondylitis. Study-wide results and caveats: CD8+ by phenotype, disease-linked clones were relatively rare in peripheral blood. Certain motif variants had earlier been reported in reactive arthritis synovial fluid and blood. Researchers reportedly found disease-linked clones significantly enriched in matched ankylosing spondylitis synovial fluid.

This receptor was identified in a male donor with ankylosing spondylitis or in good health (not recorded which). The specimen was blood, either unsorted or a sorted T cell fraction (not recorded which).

The CDR3 DNA sequence: TGTGCCAGTACAGGGGTAAATGGGTACGAGCAGTACTTC. It translates to CASTGVNGYEQYF. The rearrangement joins TRBV2 to TRBJ2-7; 7 nucleotides match TRBD1. Germline loops: CDR1 SNHLY, CDR2 FYNNEI. V dropped 9 bases and J dropped 4; count of bases not matched to a gene: 9. CDR3 size: 13 residues.